This T cell receptor (beta chain) was sequenced in a study of blood T cell repertoires in COVID-19. For the study at large: Sources were T cells, B-cell-depleted T cells, or PBMCs; the material itself was cDNA or gDNA.

The method was immunoSEQ multiplex PCR; TCRdb's version includes in-frame clones alone and lacks a portion of them. In the table there are under 300,000 clones, 90% of which are singletons. CDR3 length: 18 amino acids. Germline V gene sequence: CDR1 SGHTA, CDR2 FQGNSA. Trimming cost V 1 base and J 2 bases, with 20 bases left between them. The genes are TRBV7-2 and TRBJ2-5, with a possible D match to TRBD1 (6 bases). The clonotype comes from a woman aged 40-49 years with acute or convalescent COVID-19. What was sequenced was peripheral blood. DNA of the CDR3: TGTGCCAGCAGCTTAGACTTGCTTCGTGGGACACTTCAAGAGACCCAGTACTTC. Protein sequence: CASSLDLLRGTLQETQYF.